The T cell receptor beta chain described here comes from a study of blood T cell repertoires in COVID-19. In the study overall: Nucleic acid was either cDNA or gDNA, and it came from T cells, B-cell-depleted T cells, or PBMCs.

Germline V lookup: CDR1 LNHDA, CDR2 SQIVND (reference sequence). Trimming removed 0 bases at V and 7 bases at J, with 13 bases between. The CDR3 totals 15 residues. The data were produced by immunoSEQ multiplex PCR, yet TCRdb's version contains in-frame clones alone and is incomplete. The repertoire holds around 320,000 clones, around 88% seen once, with just under 7% in the top ten. The receptor's source is a woman in her twenties or thirties who had recovered from COVID-19. The sample consisted of peripheral blood. V is TRBV19 and J is TRBJ2-1; D possibly corresponds to TRBD1 (6 bases). The CDR3 is CASSIDLYGQNEQFF. In DNA form, the CDR3 reads TGTGCCAGTAGTATAGATCTATACGGACAGAATGAGCAGTTCTTC.